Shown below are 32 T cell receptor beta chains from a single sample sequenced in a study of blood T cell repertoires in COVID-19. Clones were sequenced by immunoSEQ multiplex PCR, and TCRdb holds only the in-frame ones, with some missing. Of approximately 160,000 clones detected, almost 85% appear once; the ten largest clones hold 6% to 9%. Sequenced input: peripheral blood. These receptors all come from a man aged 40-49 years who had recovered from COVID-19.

This chain's CDR3 is CASSGELSEAFF. DNA for the CDR3: TGTGCCAGTTCAGGGGAATTGAGTGAAGCTTTCTTT. V is TRBV19 and J is TRBJ1-1, with a weak D call TRBD1 (6 bases). Germline values: CDR1 LNHDA, CDR2 SQIVND (reference sequence). This CDR3 has 12 residues. With 8 bases removed from V and 7 bases from J, the gap between germline ends came to 14 bases.

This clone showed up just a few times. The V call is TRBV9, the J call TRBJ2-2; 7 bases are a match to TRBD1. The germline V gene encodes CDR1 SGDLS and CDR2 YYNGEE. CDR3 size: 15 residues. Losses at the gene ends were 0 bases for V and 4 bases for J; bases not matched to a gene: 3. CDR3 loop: CASSVEGTVTGELFF. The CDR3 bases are TGTGCCAGCAGCGTAGAGGGGACAGTCACCGGGGAGCTGTTTTTT.

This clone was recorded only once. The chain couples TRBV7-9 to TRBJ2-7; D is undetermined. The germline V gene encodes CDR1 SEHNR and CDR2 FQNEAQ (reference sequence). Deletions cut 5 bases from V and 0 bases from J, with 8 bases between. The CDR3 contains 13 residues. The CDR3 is CASSAGGSYEQYF. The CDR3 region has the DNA TGTGCCAGCAGCGCCGGTGGCTCCTACGAGCAGTACTTC.

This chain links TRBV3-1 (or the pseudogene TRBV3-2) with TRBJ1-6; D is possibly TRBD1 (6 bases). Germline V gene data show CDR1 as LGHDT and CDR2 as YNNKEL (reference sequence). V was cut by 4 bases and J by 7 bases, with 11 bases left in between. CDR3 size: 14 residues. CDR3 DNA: TGTGCCAGCAGCCCAAACAGGGTAAATTCACCCCTCCACTTT. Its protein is CASSPNRVNSPLHF.

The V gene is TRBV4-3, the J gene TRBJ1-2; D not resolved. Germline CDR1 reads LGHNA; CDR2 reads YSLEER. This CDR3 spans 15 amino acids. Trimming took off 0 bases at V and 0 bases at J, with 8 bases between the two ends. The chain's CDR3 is CASSQDNPANYGYTF. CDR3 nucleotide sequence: TGCGCCAGCAGCCAAGATAACCCAGCTAACTATGGCTACACCTTC.

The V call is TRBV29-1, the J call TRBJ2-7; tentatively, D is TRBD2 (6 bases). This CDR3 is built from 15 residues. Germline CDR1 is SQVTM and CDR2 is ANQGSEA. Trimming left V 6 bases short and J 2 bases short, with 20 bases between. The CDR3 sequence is CSVHLATSGTYEQYF. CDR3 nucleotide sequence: TGCAGCGTCCATCTGGCGACTAGTGGGACCTACGAGCAGTACTTC.

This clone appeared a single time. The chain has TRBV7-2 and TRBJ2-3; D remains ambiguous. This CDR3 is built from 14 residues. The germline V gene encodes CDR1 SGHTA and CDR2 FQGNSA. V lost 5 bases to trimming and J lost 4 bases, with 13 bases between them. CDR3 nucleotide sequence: TGTGCCAGCAGCCCACTCGCCGGGTCAGATACGCAGTATTTT. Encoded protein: CASSPLAGSDTQYF.

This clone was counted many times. The CDR3 is CASSEDKRGWTQYF. CDR3 in DNA: TGTGCCAGCAGTGAAGACAAGAGAGGCTGGACCCAGTACTTC. The chain combines TRBV2 with TRBJ2-5; D is unclear. CDR3 length equals 14 residues. Trimming removed 1 base from V and 7 bases from J, with 13 bases in between. Germline loops: CDR1 SNHLY, CDR2 FYNNEI.

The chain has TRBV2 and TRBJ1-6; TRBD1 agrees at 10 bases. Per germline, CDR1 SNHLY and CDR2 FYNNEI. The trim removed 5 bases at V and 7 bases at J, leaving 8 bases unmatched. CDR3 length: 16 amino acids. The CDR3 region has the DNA TGTGCCAGCAGTTCCCGGACAGGGGGTTTGAATTCACCCCTCCACTTT. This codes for CASSSRTGGLNSPLHF.

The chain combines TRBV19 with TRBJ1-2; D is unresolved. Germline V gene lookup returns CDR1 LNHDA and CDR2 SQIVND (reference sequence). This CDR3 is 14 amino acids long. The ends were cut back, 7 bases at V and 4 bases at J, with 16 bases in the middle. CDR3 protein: CASISSPGVYGYTF. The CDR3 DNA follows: TGTGCCAGTATAAGTTCCCCGGGAGTCTATGGCTACACCTTC.

The CDR3 DNA sequence: TGTGCCAGCAGTGGGACAAGGGGCTACACCTTC. Amino acid sequence: CASSGTRGYTF. This chain uses TRBV2 with TRBJ1-2; weak D call: TRBD1 (5 bases). The length of the CDR3 is 11 residues. CDR1 and CDR2 (germline): SNHLY, FYNNEI. Trimming removed 4 bases from V and 8 bases from J, with 8 bases in between.

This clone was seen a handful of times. DNA of the CDR3: TGTGCCAGCAGCGTAGCACAGTTCAATGGCTACACCTTC. Translated: CASSVAQFNGYTF. This chain uses TRBV9 with TRBJ1-2; D is unresolved. CDR3 length: 13 amino acids. Germline values: CDR1 SGDLS, CDR2 YYNGEE. V was trimmed by 0 bases and J by 6 bases, leaving 9 bases between them.

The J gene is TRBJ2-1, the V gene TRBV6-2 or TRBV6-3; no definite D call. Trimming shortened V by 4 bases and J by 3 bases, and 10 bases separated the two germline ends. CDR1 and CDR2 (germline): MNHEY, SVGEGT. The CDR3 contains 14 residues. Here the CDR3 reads CASSSELVYNEQFF. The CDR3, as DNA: TGTGCCAGCAGTTCTGAACTGGTCTACAATGAGCAGTTCTTC.

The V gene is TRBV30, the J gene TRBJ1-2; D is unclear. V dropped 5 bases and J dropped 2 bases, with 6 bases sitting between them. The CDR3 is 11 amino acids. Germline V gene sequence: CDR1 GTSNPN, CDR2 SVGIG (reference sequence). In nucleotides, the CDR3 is TGTGCCTGGGGGTTAAACTATGGCTACACCTTC. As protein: CAWGLNYGYTF.

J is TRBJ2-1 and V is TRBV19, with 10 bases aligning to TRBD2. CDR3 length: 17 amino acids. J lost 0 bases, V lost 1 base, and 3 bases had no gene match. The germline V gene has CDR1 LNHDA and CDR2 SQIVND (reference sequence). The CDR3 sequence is CASSIGASGSSYNEQFF. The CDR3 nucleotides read TGTGCCAGTAGTATAGGGGCTAGCGGGAGCTCCTACAATGAGCAGTTCTTC.

The DNA for the CDR3 is TGTGCCAGCAGCAAACTAGCGGGGTTGCATGAGCAGTTCTTC. Residues: CASSKLAGLHEQFF. V is TRBV27 and J is TRBJ2-1; TRBD2 aligns across 10 bases. V was pared by 6 bases and J by 8 bases, with 7 bases of the junction left unmatched. Germline-derived CDR1 and CDR2 are MNHEY and SMNVEV (reference sequence). This CDR3 has 14 residues.

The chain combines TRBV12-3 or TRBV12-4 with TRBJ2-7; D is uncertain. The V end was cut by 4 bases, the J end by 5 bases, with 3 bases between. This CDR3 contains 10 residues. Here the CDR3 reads CASSSDEQYF. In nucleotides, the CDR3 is TGTGCCAGCAGTTCGGACGAGCAGTACTTC.

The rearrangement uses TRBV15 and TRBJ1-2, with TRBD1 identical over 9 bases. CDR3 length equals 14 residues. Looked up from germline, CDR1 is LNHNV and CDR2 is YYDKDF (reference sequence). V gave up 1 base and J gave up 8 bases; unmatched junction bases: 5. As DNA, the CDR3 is TGTGCCACCAGCAGAGGAGGGACAGGGAACGGCTACACCTTC. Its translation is CATSRGGTGNGYTF.

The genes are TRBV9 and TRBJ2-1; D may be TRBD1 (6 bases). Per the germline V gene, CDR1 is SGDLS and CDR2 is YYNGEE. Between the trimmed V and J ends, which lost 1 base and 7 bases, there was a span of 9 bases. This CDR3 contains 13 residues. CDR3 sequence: CASSVQGQNEQFF. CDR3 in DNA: TGTGCCAGCAGCGTACAGGGGCAGAATGAGCAGTTCTTC. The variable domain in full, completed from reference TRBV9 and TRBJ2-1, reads DSGVTQTPKHLITATGQRVTLRCSPRSGDLSVYWYQQSLDQGLQFLIQYYNGEERAKGNILERFSAQQFPDLHSELNLSSLELGDSALYFCASSVQGQNEQFFGPGTRLTVL.

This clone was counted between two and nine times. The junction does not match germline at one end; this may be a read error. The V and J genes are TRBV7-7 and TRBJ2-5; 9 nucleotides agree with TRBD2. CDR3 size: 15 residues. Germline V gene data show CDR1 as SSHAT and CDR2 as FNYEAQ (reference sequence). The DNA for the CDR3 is TGTGCTAGCAGCTCCTCTGCGGGGGGGCAAGAGACCCAGTACTTC. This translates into CASSSSAGGQETQYF.

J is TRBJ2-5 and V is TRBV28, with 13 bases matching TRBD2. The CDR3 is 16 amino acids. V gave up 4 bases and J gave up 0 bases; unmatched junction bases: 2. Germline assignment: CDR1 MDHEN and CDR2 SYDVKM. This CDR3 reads CASSSGTSGDQETQYF. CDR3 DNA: TGTGCCAGCAGTTCCGGGACTAGCGGGGACCAAGAGACCCAGTACTTC.

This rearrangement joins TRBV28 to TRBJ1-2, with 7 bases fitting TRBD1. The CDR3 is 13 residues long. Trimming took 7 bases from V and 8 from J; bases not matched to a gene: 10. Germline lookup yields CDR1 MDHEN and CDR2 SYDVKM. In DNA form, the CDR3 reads TGTGCCAGCAAGGAGGGGGCGACGCGAGGCTACACCTTC. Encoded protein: CASKEGATRGYTF.

The CDR3, as DNA: TGTGCCAGCAGGTCCGGGGGGAAGAGGGAGTACTTC. It is translated as CASRSGGKREYF. The chain combines TRBV11-2 with TRBJ2-7; 7 positions match TRBD2. Germline V gives CDR1 SGHAT, CDR2 FQNNGV. The V and J ends lost 6 bases and 11 bases, in that order; junction bases with no gene match: 10. This CDR3 is built from 12 residues.

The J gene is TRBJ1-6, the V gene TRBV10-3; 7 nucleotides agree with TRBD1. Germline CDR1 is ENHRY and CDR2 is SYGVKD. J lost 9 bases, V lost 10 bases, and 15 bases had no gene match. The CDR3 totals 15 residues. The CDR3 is CATMTQSHRGSPLHF. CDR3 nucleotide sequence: TGTGCCACGATGACCCAATCACACAGGGGTTCACCCCTCCACTTT.

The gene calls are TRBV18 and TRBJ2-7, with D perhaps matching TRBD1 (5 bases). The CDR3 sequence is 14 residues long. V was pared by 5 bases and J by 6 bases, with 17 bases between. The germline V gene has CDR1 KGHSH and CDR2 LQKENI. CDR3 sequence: CASSELGATGEQYF. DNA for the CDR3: TGTGCCAGCTCAGAGCTAGGGGCTACGGGCGAGCAGTACTTC.

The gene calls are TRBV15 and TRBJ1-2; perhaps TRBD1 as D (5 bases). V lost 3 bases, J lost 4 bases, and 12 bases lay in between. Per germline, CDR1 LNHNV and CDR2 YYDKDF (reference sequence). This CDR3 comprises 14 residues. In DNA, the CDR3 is TGTGCCACCAGCAGGGCAGACAGAGGCTATGGCTACACCTTC. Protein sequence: CATSRADRGYGYTF. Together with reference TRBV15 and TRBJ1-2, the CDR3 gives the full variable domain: DAMVIQNPRYQVTQFGKPVTLSCSQTLNHNVMYWYQQKSSQAPKLLFHYYDKDFNNEADTPDNFQSRRPNTSFCFLDIRSPGLGDTAMYLCATSRADRGYGYTFGSGTRLTVV.

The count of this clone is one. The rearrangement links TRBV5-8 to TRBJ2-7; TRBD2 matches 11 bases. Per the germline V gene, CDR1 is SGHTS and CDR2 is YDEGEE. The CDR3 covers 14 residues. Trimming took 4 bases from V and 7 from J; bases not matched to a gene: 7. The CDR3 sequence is CASSHRLAGLEQYF. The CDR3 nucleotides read TGTGCCAGCAGCCACCGACTAGCGGGACTGGAGCAGTACTTC.

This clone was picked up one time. CDR3 coding DNA: TGTGCCAGCACCCGGCGGGCAGGGGGAGGCTACACCTTC. Protein: CASTRRAGGGYTF. The gene calls are TRBV28 and TRBJ1-2; 7 bases are shared with TRBD1. CDR3 length: 13 amino acids. With V trimmed by 7 bases and J by 8 bases, 10 bases remained unmatched. Germline V gene data show CDR1 as MDHEN and CDR2 as SYDVKM.

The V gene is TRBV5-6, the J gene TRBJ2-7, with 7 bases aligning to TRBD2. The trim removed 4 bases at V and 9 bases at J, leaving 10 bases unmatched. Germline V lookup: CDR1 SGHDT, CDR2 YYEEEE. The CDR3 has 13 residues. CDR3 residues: CASSRIAGGGQYF. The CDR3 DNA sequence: TGTGCCAGCAGCCGCATTGCTGGCGGGGGGCAGTACTTC.

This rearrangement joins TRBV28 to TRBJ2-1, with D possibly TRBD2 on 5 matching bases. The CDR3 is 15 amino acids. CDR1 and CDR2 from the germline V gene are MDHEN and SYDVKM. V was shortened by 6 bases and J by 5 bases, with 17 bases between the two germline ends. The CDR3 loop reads CASSSAGMGDNEQFF. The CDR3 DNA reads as TGTGCCAGCAGCTCCGCTGGTATGGGAGACAATGAGCAGTTCTTC. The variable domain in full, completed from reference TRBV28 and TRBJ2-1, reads DVKVTQSSRYLVKRTGEKVFLECVQDMDHENMFWYRQDPGLGLRLIYFSYDVKMKEKGDIPEGYSVSREKKERFSLILESASTNQTSMYLCASSSAGMGDNEQFFGPGTRLTVL.

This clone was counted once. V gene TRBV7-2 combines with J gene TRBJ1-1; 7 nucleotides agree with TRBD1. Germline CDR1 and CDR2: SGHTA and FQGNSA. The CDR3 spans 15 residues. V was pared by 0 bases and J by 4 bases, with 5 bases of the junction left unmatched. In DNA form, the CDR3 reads TGTGCCAGCAGCTTAGCGGCAGGGGGGACCACTGAAGCTTTCTTT. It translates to CASSLAAGGTTEAFF.

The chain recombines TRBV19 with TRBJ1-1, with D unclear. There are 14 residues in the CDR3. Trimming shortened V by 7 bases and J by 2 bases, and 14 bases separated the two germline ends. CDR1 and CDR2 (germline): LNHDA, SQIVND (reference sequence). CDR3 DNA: TGTGCCAGTAAGGCGGCCGGTTACAACACTGAAGCTTTCTTT. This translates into CASKAAGYNTEAFF. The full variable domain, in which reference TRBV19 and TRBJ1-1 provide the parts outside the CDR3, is DGGITQSPKYLFRKEGQNVTLSCEQNLNHDAMYWYRQDPGQGLRLIYYSQIVNDFQKGDIAEGYSVSREKKESFPLTVTSAQKNPTAFYLCASKAAGYNTEAFFGQGTRLTVV.